Below are 25 T cell receptor beta chains sequenced from a single sample in a study of cytomegalovirus exposure and HLA in healthy donors. The PCR contained 60 Vbeta and 13 Jbeta primers. Clones were read by immunoSEQ multiplex PCR, and TCRdb kept only the in-frame ones, dropping some. The sample comprises over 100,000 clones, roughly 63% of which are singletons, and 10% rests with the top ten. Input material: PBMCs. Source of these receptors: a man aged 35 to 55 in good health and CMV-seropositive.

V and J are TRBV2 and TRBJ2-1, with TRBD2 matching 10 bases. The CDR3 extends over 15 amino acids. After removal of 6 bases from V and 3 bases from J, the junction contained 5 bases not matched to a gene. Germline CDR1 SNHLY, CDR2 FYNNEI. CDR3 nucleotide sequence: TGTGCCAGCAGCCAGGCTAGCGGGGGCTACAATGAGCAGTTCTTC. It yields the protein CASSQASGGYNEQFF.

This chain connects TRBV7-2 to TRBJ2-7; D is undetermined. Per germline, CDR1 SGHTA and CDR2 FQGNSA. This CDR3 comprises 11 residues. Between the trimmed V and J ends, which lost 4 bases and 3 bases, there was a span of 4 bases. The CDR3 DNA is TGTGCCAGCAGCTACTACTACGAGCAGTACTTC. Amino acid sequence: CASSYYYEQYF.

This clone appeared a few times. The chain carries TRBV25-1 and TRBJ1-4; the D gene is possibly TRBD1 (5 bases). The V and J ends lost 2 bases and 7 bases respectively, with 11 bases between them. In germline, CDR1 is MGHDK, CDR2 SYGVNS. The CDR3 loop spans 14 amino acids. The CDR3 region is CASSEQGIGEKLFF. The CDR3 DNA follows: TGTGCCAGCAGTGAACAGGGAATTGGTGAAAAACTGTTTTTT.

The chain uses TRBV6-5 and TRBJ2-1, with unresolved D. V lost 0 bases and J 7 bases, leaving 4 bases between the germline ends. This CDR3 contains 12 residues. Germline V gene sequence: CDR1 MNHEY, CDR2 SVGAGI. CDR3 sequence: CASSYSYNEQFF. The CDR3 DNA reads TGTGCCAGCAGTTACTCTTATAATGAGCAGTTCTTC.

The CDR3 DNA reads as TGCGCCAGCAGCTTCAATAGCGGGAGCTCCTACAATGAGCAGTTCTTC. Protein: CASSFNSGSSYNEQFF. This chain joins TRBV5-1 and TRBJ2-1; 9 nucleotides match TRBD2. The V segment lost 2 bases and the J segment 0 bases; nucleotides outside the gene matches: 3. Germline CDR1 SGHRS, CDR2 YFSETQ. The CDR3 is made up of 16 amino acids.

CDR3 amino acids: CASSQGSSGTNEQFF. In DNA form, the CDR3 reads TGCGCCAGCAGCCAAGGGTCTAGCGGGACGAATGAGCAGTTCTTC. This chain joins TRBV4-1 and TRBJ2-1, with TRBD2 matching 9 bases. The CDR3 is 15 residues long. Germline loops: CDR1 MGHRA, CDR2 YSYEKL. Trimming removed 1 base from V and 7 bases from J; junction bases left unmatched: 5.

This clone was counted between two and nine times. The chain has TRBV18 and TRBJ2-7; 7 bases line up with TRBD1. CDR3 length: 15 amino acids. The germline CDR1 and CDR2 sequences are KGHSH and LQKENI. Trimming removed 0 bases from V and 0 bases from J; junction bases left unmatched: 2. The DNA of the CDR3 is TGTGCCAGCTCACCACCGGGACAGAGCTCCTACGAGCAGTACTTC. This encodes CASSPPGQSSYEQYF.

CDR3 sequence (DNA): TGTGCCAGCAGCTTGGTCGAGAGGGCAGACATCAACTATGGCTACACCTTC. It is translated as CASSLVERADINYGYTF. This rearrangement joins TRBV5-5 to TRBJ1-2; D remains ambiguous. Germline V CDR1 and CDR2: SGHKS, YYEKEE (reference sequence). V was trimmed by 0 bases and J by 2 bases, leaving 17 bases between them. This CDR3 is 17 amino acids long.

In DNA form, the CDR3 reads TGTGCCAGCAGGAATACAGGGGCCGAAGCTTTCTTT. This translates into CASRNTGAEAFF. The J gene is TRBJ1-1, the V gene TRBV7-9; 7 nucleotides match TRBD1. Germline assignment: CDR1 SEHNR and CDR2 FQNEAQ (reference sequence). V was clipped by 6 bases and J by 8 bases; unmatched bases: 6. The CDR3 extends over 12 amino acids.

This rearrangement joins TRBV6-4 to TRBJ2-3; a weak D match, TRBD2 (5 bases). Germline lookup yields CDR1 MRHNA and CDR2 SNTAGT. V lost 3 bases and J 6 bases, leaving 22 bases between the germline ends. This CDR3 comprises 17 residues. The CDR3 DNA follows: TGTGCCAGCAGTGAGAGGAGGTTGGGCTCACGGGCGGATACGCAGTATTTT. As protein: CASSERRLGSRADTQYF.

The table lists this clone with a few counts. The CDR3 is CASSRTSGYEQYF. CDR3 DNA sequence: TGTGCCAGCAGCAGGACTAGCGGCTACGAGCAGTACTTC. The chain has TRBV5-4 and TRBJ2-7; 10 bases are a match to TRBD2. Looked up from germline, CDR1 is SGHNT and CDR2 is YYREEE (reference sequence). The CDR3 spans 13 residues. The V and J ends lost 4 bases and 3 bases, in that order; junction bases with no gene match: 1.

In this sample, this clone turned up a few times. The V call is TRBV5-4, the J call TRBJ1-1; TRBD1 aligns across 9 bases. The CDR3 contains 14 residues. Germline CDR1 is SGHNT and CDR2 is YYREEE (reference sequence). The junction had 7 bases not matched to a gene; V was cut back by 5 bases and J by 5 bases. CDR3 nucleotides: TGTGCCAGCAGGGGGGGACAGGGAAAGACTGAAGCTTTCTTT. Translation gives CASRGGQGKTEAFF. Variable domain in full (rest from reference TRBV5-4 and TRBJ1-1): ETGVTQSPTHLIKTRGQQVTLRCSSQSGHNTVSWYQQALGQGPQFIFQYYREEENGRGNFPPRFSGLQFPNYSSELNVNALELDDSALYLCASRGGQGKTEAFFGQGTRLTVV.

The rearrangement uses TRBV30 and TRBJ2-7, with 7 bases that match TRBD2. Germline loops: CDR1 GTSNPN, CDR2 SVGIG (reference sequence). V shed 0 bases, J shed 5 bases, and the junction held 7 bases outside the gene matches. This CDR3 comprises 14 residues. The CDR3 nucleotides read TGTGCCTGGAGTGTGGGCGGGAGCAGGCACGAGCAGTACTTC. Its protein product is CAWSVGGSRHEQYF.

The chain combines TRBV11-2 with TRBJ1-2; tentatively, D is TRBD1 (6 bases). With 3 bases removed from V and 9 bases from J, the gap between germline ends came to 14 bases. This CDR3 is 13 amino acids long. Germline V CDR1 and CDR2: SGHAT, FQNNGV. The CDR3 is CASSFNRENRYTF. The CDR3 nucleotides read TGTGCCAGCAGCTTCAACAGGGAGAACCGCTACACCTTC.

A few counts support this clone. The chain is built from TRBV6-5 and TRBJ1-5; 7 bases match TRBD1. Looked up from germline, CDR1 is MNHEY and CDR2 is SVGAGI. J lost 6 bases, V lost 6 bases, and 2 bases had no gene match. This CDR3 is 12 amino acids long. CDR3 region: CASSRQGQPQHF. Here the CDR3 DNA reads TGTGCCAGCAGCCGACAGGGTCAGCCCCAGCATTTT.

For the CDR3, the DNA is TGTGCCAGCAGCTTAGGGGGAAAGGGGGCAGGCTACACCTTC. It encodes CASSLGGKGAGYTF. The genes are TRBV11-3 and TRBJ1-2; 7 bases line up with TRBD1. The CDR3 is made up of 14 amino acids. The junction had 7 bases not matched to a gene; V was cut back by 1 base and J by 8 bases. CDR1 and CDR2 from the germline V gene are SGHNT and YENEEA.

This clone was found a few times. V gene TRBV7-3 combines with J gene TRBJ1-2; no clear D. CDR3 length: 14 amino acids. Trimming stripped 2 bases from V and 3 bases from J, with 10 bases between. The germline CDR1 and CDR2 sequences are SGHTA and FQGTGA. This CDR3 reads CASSLDDTYYGYTF. The CDR3, as DNA: TGTGCCAGCAGCTTAGACGACACATACTATGGCTACACCTTC.

The chain combines TRBV7-2 with TRBJ2-3; 9 bases map to TRBD2. Trimming took 0 bases from V and 4 from J; bases not matched to a gene: 11. The CDR3 has 18 residues. Germline lookup yields CDR1 SGHTA and CDR2 FQGNSA. The CDR3 region is CASSLAFSGGLSADTQYF. The CDR3 nucleotides are TGTGCCAGCAGCTTAGCTTTCAGCGGGGGGCTTTCCGCAGATACGCAGTATTTT.

This clone was seen a handful of times. The gene calls are TRBV5-1 and TRBJ2-1; 9 bases are shared with TRBD1. The CDR3 sequence is 14 residues long. Trimming took 2 bases from V and 6 from J; bases not matched to a gene: 3. CDR1 and CDR2 from the germline V gene are SGHRS and YFSETQ. The CDR3 DNA reads as TGCGCCAGCAGCTTATCGACAGGGGGCAATGAGCAGTTCTTC. Protein: CASSLSTGGNEQFF.

DNA for the CDR3: TGTGCCAGCAGTAGGACAGGGGGCACAGATACGCAGTATTTT. Amino acid sequence: CASSRTGGTDTQYF. This sequence joins TRBV7-9 and TRBJ2-3, with TRBD1 matching over 9 bases. With V trimmed by 6 bases and J by 1 base, 2 bases remained unmatched. Per germline, CDR1 SEHNR and CDR2 FQNEAQ (reference sequence). This CDR3 comprises 14 residues.

The rearrangement uses TRBV29-1 and TRBJ2-4; no firm D call. The CDR3 has 12 residues. V lost 4 bases and J lost 4, with 8 bases in between. Germline V gene sequence: CDR1 SQVTM, CDR2 ANQGSEA. CDR3 coding DNA: TGCAGCGTTGCTCAGGCGAAAAACATTCAGTACTTC. Translating gives CSVAQAKNIQYF.

The chain is built from TRBV7-2 and TRBJ2-1; 9 bases are a match to TRBD2. Germline assignment: CDR1 SGHTA and CDR2 FQGNSA. CDR3 length: 15 amino acids. V was pared by 3 bases and J by 2 bases, with 2 bases of the junction left unmatched. The CDR3 reads CASSFSGGAYNEQFF. CDR3 in DNA: TGTGCCAGCAGCTTTAGCGGGGGCGCCTACAATGAGCAGTTCTTC.

This clone was counted a few times. V gene TRBV2 combines with J gene TRBJ2-5; 8 positions match TRBD1. The J call may be incorrect, as the DNA end agrees better with TRBJ2-7. From germline, CDR1 is SNHLY and CDR2 FYNNEI. CDR3 length: 15 residues. The CDR3 coding sequence is TGTGCCAGCAGGGTTGGACAGGGCAGCATCTACGAGCAGTACTTC. Protein product: CASRVGQGSIYEQYF.

The chain employs TRBV27 and TRBJ1-5, with a possible D match to TRBD1 (6 bases). The CDR3 runs to 13 residues. The germline V and J ends were trimmed by 6 bases and 4 bases, with 10 bases remaining between them. The germline V gene has CDR1 MNHEY and CDR2 SMNVEV (reference sequence). CDR3 amino acids: CASRDSANQPQHF. The CDR3 nucleotides read TGTGCCAGCAGGGACAGTGCGAATCAGCCCCAGCATTTT.

This clone came up a few times. The V call is TRBV5-6, the J call TRBJ1-2; TRBD1 is a possible D gene (6 bases). Per the germline V gene, CDR1 is SGHDT and CDR2 is YYEEEE. CDR3 length: 15 amino acids. V was shortened by 7 bases and J by 4 bases, with 20 bases between the two germline ends. CDR3 in DNA: TGTGCCAGCGTCAATTGGGGGGGCGTTGGCTATGGCTACACCTTC. It is translated as CASVNWGGVGYGYTF.